This entry lists 7 T cell receptor beta chains sequenced from one sample in a study of metastatic and nonmetastatic thyroid tumors. TCRdb ran MiXCR on the PCR reads. This sample has roughly 27,000 clones, with around 25% found just once. Each patient came to thyroid surgery without any prior treatment (of any kind). Sequenced sample: blood. The receptors derive from a female donor with papillary thyroid cancer or a benign thyroid nodule (not recorded which). Some clones in this sample may be carry-over from other donors' samples.

Within the sample, this clone is medium-sized. The genes are TRBV6-2 or TRBV6-3 and TRBJ1-6, with 10 bases that match TRBD1. Germline lookup yields CDR1 MNHEY and CDR2 SVGEGT. The junction had 8 bases not matched to a gene; V was cut back by 4 bases and J by 11 bases. The CDR3 is 15 amino acids. In nucleotides, the CDR3 is TGTGCCAGCAGTTGGAAGGGACAGGGGAACGCACCCCTCCACTTT. This encodes CASSWKGQGNAPLHF.

The chain is built from TRBV19 and TRBJ2-7; 7 nucleotides match TRBD2. CDR1 and CDR2 from the germline V gene are LNHDA and SQIVND (reference sequence). The CDR3 consists of 14 residues. Unmatched junction bases numbered 12, after V lost 7 bases and J lost 6 bases. The CDR3 nucleotides read TGTGCCAGTAACGGGGGAGGGCCACAAGGCGAGCAGTACTTC. Protein sequence: CASNGGGPQGEQYF.

The rearrangement joins TRBV11-1 to TRBJ2-7; 12 nucleotides line up with TRBD2. The CDR3 length is 17 residues. Looked up from germline, CDR1 is SGHAT and CDR2 is FQDESV (reference sequence). V lost 2 bases, J lost 5 bases, and 10 bases stayed unmatched. CDR3: CASSLLPGLAGTHEQYF. In DNA form, the CDR3 reads TGTGCCAGCAGCTTACTTCCGGGACTAGCGGGTACCCACGAGCAGTACTTC.

This clone is labeled as medium-sized. The J gene is TRBJ2-7, the V gene TRBV6-2 or TRBV6-3, with 8 bases identical to TRBD2. The germline V gene encodes CDR1 MNHEY and CDR2 SVGEGT. The CDR3 length is 13 residues. Germline trimming cut 8 bases from V and 4 bases from J; bases unmatched to any gene: 7. DNA of the CDR3: TGTGCCAGCGGCTCGTCTAGCGGGTACGAGCAGTACTTC. Its translation is CASGSSSGYEQYF.

This clone occurred many times. The rearrangement uses TRBV7-8 and TRBJ2-7; 7 positions agree with TRBD1. The V and J ends lost 2 bases and 0 bases, in that order; junction bases with no gene match: 4. The CDR3 spans 15 residues. In germline, CDR1 is SGHVS, CDR2 FQNEAQ. CDR3 in amino acids: CASSLYGTDSYEQYF. The CDR3 DNA is TGTGCCAGCAGCTTATATGGGACAGACTCCTACGAGCAGTACTTC. The full variable domain, completed using reference TRBV7-8 and TRBJ2-7, is GAGVSQSPRYKVAKRGQDVALRCDPISGHVSLFWYQQALGQGPEFLTYFQNEAQLDKSGLPSDRFFAERPEGSVSTLKIQRTQQEDSAVYLCASSLYGTDSYEQYFGPGTRLTVT.

This clone was seen more than once but under ten times. V usage is TRBV28 and J usage is TRBJ2-7, with 7 bases aligning to TRBD1. The V segment lost 6 bases and the J segment 2 bases; nucleotides outside the gene matches: 4. The germline V gene encodes CDR1 MDHEN and CDR2 SYDVKM. The CDR3 length is 13 residues. The CDR3 sequence: CASRPGQTYEQYF. The CDR3 DNA is TGTGCCAGCAGGCCGGGACAGACCTACGAGCAGTACTTC.

Ten or more counts support this clone. With a much larger clone just one base away, this may be a read error. This is likely a read error, given that the CDR3 carries no conserved phenylalanine or tryptophan at its end. The gene calls are TRBV28 and TRBJ2-5; tentatively, D is TRBD1 (5 bases). Trimming stripped 2 bases from V and 0 bases from J, with 10 bases between. The germline CDR1 and CDR2 sequences are MDHEN and SYDVKM. This CDR3 is 15 amino acids long. CDR3 bases: TGTGCCAGCAGTTTAGTAGGGGCAAACCAAGAGACCCAGTACTCC. Its protein is CASSLVGANQETQYS.